The clone carrying this TCR beta chain was counted a single time. Its antigen is not known. The data were obtained in a study of cytomegalovirus exposure and HLA in healthy donors. The PCR was carried out with 60 Vbeta primers and 13 Jbeta primers. Measured with immunoSEQ multiplex PCR; TCRdb has only the in-frame clones, and not every one. The sample yields 200,000 to 300,000 clones, 82% seen once. The CDR3 extends over 14 amino acids. With 5 bases clipped from V and 8 bases from J, the junction kept 5 bases outside the gene matches. Germline loops: CDR1 LNHDA, CDR2 SQIVND (reference sequence). Study outcomes and limitations: Segments of the TCR beta V type were, in most cases, productive about 87% or about 30% of the time in an earlier analysis. Later analysis identified several of the most significant clusters that appeared linked to common viral pathogens. Both high specificity and high sensitivity reportedly marked the classifier's diagnosis of cytomegalovirus status.

When sampled, the donors appeared nominally healthy, though they likely had unrecorded immune exposures. The genes are TRBV19 and TRBJ1-4; 10 bases agree with TRBD1. The specimen was PBMCs. This receptor was taken from a woman aged 35 to 49 in good health and CMV-seropositive. CDR3 sequence: CASSRQGAGEKLFF. The DNA of the CDR3 is TGTGCCAGTAGTCGACAGGGGGCAGGGGAAAAACTGTTTTTT.